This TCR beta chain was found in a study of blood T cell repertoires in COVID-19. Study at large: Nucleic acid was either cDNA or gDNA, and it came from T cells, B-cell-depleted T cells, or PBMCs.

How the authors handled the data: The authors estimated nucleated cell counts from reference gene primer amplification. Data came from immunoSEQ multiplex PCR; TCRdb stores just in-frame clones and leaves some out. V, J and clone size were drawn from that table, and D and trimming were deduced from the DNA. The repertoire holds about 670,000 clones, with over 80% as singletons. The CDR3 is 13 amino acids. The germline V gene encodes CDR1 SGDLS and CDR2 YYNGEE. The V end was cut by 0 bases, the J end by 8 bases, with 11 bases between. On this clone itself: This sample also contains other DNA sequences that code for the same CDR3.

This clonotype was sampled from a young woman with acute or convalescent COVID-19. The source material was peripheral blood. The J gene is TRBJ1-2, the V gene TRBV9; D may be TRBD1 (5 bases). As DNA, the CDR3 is TGTGCCAGCAGCGTAGCTACAGGTGGAGGCTACACCTTC. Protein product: CASSVATGGGYTF.